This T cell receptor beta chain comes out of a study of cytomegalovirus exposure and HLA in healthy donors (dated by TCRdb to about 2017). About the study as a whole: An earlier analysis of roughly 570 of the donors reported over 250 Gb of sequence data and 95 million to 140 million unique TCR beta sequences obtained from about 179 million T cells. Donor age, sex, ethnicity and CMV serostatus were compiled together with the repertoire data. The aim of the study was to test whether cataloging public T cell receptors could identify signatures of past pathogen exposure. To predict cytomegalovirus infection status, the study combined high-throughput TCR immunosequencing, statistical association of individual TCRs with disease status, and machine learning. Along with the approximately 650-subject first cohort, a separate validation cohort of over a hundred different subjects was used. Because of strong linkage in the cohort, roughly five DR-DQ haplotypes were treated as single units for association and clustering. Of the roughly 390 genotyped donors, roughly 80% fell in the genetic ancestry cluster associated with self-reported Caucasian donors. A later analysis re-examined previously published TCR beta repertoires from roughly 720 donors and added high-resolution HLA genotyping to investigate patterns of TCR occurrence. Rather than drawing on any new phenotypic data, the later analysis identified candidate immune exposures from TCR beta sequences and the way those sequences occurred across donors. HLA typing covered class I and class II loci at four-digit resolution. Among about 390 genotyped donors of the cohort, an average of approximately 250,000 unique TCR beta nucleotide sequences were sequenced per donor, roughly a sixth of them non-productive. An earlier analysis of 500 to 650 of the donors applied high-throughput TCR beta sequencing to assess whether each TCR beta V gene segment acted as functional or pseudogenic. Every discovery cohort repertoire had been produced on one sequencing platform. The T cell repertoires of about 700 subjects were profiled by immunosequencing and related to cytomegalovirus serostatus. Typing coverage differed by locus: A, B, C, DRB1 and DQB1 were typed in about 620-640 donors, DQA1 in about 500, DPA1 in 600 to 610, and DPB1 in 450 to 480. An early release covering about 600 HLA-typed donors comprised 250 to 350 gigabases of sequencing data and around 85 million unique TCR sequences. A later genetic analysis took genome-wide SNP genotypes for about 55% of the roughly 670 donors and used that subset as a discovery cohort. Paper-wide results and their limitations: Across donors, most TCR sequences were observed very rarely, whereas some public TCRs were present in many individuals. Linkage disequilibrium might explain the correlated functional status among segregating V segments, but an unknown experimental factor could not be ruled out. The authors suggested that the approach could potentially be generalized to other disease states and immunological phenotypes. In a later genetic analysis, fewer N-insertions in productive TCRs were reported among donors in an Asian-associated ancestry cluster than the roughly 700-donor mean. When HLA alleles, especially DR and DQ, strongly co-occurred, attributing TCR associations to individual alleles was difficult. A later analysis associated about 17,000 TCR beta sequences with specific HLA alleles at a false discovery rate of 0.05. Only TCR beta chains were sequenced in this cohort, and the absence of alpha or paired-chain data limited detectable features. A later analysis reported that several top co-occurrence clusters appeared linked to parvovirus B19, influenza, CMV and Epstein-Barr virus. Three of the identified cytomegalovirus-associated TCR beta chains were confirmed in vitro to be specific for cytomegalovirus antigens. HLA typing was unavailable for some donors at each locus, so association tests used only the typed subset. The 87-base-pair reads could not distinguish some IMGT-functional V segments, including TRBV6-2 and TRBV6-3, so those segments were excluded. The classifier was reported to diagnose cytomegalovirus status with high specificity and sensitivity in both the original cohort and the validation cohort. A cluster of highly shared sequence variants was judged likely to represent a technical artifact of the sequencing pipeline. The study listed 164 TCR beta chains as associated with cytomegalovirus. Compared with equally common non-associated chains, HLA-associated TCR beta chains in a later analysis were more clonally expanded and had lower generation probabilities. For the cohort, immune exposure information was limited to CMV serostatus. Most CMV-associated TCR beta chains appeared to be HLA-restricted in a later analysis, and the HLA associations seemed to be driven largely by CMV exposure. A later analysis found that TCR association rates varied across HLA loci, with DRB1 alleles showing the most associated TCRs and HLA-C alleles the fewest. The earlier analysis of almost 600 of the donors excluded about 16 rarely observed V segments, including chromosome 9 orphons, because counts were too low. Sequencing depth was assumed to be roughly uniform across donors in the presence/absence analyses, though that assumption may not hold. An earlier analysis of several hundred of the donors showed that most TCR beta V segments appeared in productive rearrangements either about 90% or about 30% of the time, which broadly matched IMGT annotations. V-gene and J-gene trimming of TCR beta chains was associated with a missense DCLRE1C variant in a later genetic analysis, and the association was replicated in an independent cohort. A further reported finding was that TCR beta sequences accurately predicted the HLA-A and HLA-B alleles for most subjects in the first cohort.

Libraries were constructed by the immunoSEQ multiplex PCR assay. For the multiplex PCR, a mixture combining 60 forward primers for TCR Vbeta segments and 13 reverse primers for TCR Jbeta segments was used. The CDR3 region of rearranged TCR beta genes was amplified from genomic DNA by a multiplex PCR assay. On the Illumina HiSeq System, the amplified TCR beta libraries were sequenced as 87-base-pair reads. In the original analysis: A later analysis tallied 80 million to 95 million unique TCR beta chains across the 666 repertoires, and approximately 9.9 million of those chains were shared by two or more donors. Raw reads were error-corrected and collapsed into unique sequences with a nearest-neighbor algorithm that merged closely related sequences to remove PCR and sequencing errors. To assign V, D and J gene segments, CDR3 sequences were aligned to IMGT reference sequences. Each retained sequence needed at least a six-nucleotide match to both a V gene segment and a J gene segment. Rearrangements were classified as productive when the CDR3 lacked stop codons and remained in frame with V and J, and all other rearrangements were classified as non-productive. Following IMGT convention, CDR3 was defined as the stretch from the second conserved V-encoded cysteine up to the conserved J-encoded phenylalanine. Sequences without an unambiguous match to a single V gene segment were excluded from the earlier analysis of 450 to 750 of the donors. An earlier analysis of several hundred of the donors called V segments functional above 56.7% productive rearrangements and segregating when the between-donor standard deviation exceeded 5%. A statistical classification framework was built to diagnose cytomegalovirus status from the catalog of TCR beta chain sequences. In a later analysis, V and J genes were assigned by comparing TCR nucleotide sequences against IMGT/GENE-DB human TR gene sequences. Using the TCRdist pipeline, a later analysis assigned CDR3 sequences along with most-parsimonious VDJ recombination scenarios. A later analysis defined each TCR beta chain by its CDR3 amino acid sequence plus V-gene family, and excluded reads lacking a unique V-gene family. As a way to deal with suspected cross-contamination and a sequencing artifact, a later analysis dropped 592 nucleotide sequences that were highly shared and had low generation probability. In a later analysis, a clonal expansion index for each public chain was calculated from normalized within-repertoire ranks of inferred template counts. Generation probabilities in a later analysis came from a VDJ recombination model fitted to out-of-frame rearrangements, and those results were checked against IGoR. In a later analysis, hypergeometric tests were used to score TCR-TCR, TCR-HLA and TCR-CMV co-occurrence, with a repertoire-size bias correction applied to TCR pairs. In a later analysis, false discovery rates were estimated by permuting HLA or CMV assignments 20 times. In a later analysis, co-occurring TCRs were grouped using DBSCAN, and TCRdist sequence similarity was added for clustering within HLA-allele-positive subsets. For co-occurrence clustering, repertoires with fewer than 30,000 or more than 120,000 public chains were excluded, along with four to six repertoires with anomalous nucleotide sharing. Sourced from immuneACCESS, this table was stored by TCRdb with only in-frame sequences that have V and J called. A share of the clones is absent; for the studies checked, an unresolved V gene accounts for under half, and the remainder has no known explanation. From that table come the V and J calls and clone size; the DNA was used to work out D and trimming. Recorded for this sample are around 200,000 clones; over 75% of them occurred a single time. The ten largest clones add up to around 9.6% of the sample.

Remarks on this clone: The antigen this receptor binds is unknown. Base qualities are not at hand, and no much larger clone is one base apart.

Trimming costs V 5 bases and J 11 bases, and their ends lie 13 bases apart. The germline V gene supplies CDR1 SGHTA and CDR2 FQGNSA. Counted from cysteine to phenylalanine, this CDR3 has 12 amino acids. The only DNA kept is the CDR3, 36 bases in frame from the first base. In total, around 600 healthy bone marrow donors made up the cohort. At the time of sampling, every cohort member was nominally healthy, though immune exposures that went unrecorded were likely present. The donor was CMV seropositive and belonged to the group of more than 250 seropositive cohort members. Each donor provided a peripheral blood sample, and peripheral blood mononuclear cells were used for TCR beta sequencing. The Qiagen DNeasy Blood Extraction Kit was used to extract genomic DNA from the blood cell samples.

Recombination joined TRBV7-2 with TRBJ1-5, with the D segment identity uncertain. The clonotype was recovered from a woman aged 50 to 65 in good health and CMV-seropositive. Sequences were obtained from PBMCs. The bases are TGTGCCAGCAGCGCTTATGGCGGGGCCCAGCATTTT. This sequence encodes CASSAYGGAQHF.